The text below deals with one T cell receptor (beta chain). The data were taken from a study of blood T cell repertoires in COVID-19. After removal of 3 bases from V and 7 bases from J, the junction contained 11 bases not matched to a gene. The CDR3 contains 15 residues. Germline CDR1 reads SGHDN; CDR2 reads FVKESK. The Seattle patients joined while their infection was active and were tracked longitudinally afterward. In the authors' workflow: Estimates of nucleated cell counts were drawn from the amplification of reference gene primers. Clones were read by immunoSEQ multiplex PCR, and TCRdb kept only the in-frame ones, dropping some. V, J and clone size were drawn from that table, and D and trimming were deduced from the DNA. Among fewer than 450,000 clones listed, about 88% were seen once.

This receptor was obtained from a woman in her sixties or seventies with COVID-19, enrolled during active disease. Sample: peripheral blood. J is TRBJ2-5 and V is TRBV14, with 7 bases that match TRBD2. Here the CDR3 DNA reads TGTGCCAGCAGCCAGGTCAAGACTAGCTGGGTGACCCAGTACTTC. Residues: CASSQVKTSWVTQYF.